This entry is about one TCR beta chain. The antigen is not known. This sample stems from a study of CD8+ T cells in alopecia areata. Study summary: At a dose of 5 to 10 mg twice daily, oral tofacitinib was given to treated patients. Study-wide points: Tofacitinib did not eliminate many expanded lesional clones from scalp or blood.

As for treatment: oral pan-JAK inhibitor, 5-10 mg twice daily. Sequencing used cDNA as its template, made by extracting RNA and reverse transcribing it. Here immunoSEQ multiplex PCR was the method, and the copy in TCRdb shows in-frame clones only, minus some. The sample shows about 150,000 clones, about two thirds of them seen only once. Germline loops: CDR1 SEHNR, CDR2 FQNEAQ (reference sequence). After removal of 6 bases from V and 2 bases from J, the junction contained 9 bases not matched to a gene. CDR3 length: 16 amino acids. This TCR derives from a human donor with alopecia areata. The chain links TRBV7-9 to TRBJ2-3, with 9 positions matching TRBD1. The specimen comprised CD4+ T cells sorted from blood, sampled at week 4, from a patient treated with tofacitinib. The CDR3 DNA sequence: TGTGCCAGCAGTTACAACAGGGGGCGAGTCACAGATACGCAGTATTTT. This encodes CASSYNRGRVTDTQYF. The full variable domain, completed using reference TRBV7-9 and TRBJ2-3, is DTGVSQNPRHKITKRGQNVTFRCDPISEHNRLYWYRQTLGQGPEFLTYFQNEAQLEKSRLLSDRFSAERPKGSFSTLEIQRTEQGDSAMYLCASSYNRGRVTDTQYFGPGTRLTVL.